These 15 T cell receptor beta chains share one sample of origin, sequenced in a study of blood T cell repertoires in COVID-19. Here immunoSEQ multiplex PCR was the method, and the copy in TCRdb shows in-frame clones only, minus some. The table shows tens of thousands of clones, with 82% occurring only once. Material for sequencing was peripheral blood. Every receptor here comes from an elderly woman with acute or convalescent COVID-19.

This chain joins TRBV5-5 and TRBJ2-3; D perhaps matches TRBD2 (5 bases). With 0 bases removed from V and 0 bases from J, the gap between germline ends came to 14 bases. This CDR3 is built from 17 residues. Germline CDR1 and CDR2: SGHKS and YYEKEE (reference sequence). In nucleotides, the CDR3 is TGTGCCAGCAGCTTGGTATTTTCGGGAATAAGCACAGATACGCAGTATTTT. Translating gives CASSLVFSGISTDTQYF.

The genes are TRBV3-1 (or the pseudogene TRBV3-2) and TRBJ2-1; D is possibly TRBD1 (6 bases). Germline lookup yields CDR1 LGHDT and CDR2 YNNKEL (reference sequence). V lost 4 bases to trimming and J lost 1 base, with 17 bases between them. CDR3 length: 17 amino acids. This chain's CDR3 is CASSPKAGVGSYNEQFF. CDR3 sequence (DNA): TGTGCCAGCAGCCCAAAAGCAGGGGTAGGTTCCTACAATGAGCAGTTCTTC.

This rearrangement joins TRBV19 to TRBJ2-3, with a possible D match to TRBD2 (6 bases). Germline loops: CDR1 LNHDA, CDR2 SQIVND (reference sequence). CDR3 length: 15 residues. Deletions cut 4 bases from V and 1 base from J, with 12 bases between. The CDR3: CASSSLGLGTDTQYF. The CDR3 bases are TGTGCCAGTAGTAGCCTGGGACTGGGCACAGATACGCAGTATTTT.

This sequence joins TRBV9 and TRBJ2-7; possible D gene TRBD1, 6 bases. CDR1 is SGDLS and CDR2 is YYNGEE in the germline V gene. Trimming took 5 bases from V and 4 from J, leaving 10 bases between them. This CDR3 is built from 12 residues. As DNA, the CDR3 is TGTGCCAGCAGACAGGGTTTATACGAGCAGTACTTC. It encodes CASRQGLYEQYF.

The genes are TRBV10-3 and TRBJ2-5; TRBD2 agrees at 10 bases. V lost 10 bases and J lost 2; bases outside the gene matches: 4. CDR1 and CDR2 from the germline V gene are ENHRY and SYGVKD. The CDR3 spans 13 residues. The CDR3 here is CASRTSGQETQYF. For the CDR3, the DNA is TGTGCCAGCCGGACTAGCGGACAAGAGACCCAGTACTTC.

The rearrangement links TRBV25-1 to TRBJ1-4; 7 bases are a match to TRBD1. The J segment lost 8 bases and the V segment lost 3 bases, leaving 3 bases of the junction unmatched. Germline CDR1 reads MGHDK; CDR2 reads SYGVNS. The CDR3 covers 13 residues. CDR3 nucleotides: TGTGCCAGCAGTGAGACAGGGCTAGAAAAACTGTTTTTT. Its protein is CASSETGLEKLFF. The full variable domain, rest sourced from reference TRBV25-1 and TRBJ1-4, is EADIYQTPRYLVIGTGKKITLECSQTMGHDKMYWYQQDPGMELHLIHYSYGVNSTEKGDLSSESTVSRIRTEHFPLTLESARPSHTSQYLCASSETGLEKLFFGSGTQLSVL.

The chain employs TRBV28 and TRBJ1-5; 7 positions agree with TRBD1. Germline V gene lookup returns CDR1 MDHEN and CDR2 SYDVKM. V shed 6 bases and J 4 bases; nucleotides not matched to a gene: 6. The CDR3 contains 14 residues. In nucleotides, the CDR3 is TGTGCCAGCAGCGAACTGGGACAGAATCAGCCCCAGCATTTT. As protein: CASSELGQNQPQHF.

The rearrangement uses TRBV27 and TRBJ1-1, with D uncertain. The CDR3 extends over 14 amino acids. With 1 base removed from V and 0 bases from J, the gap between germline ends came to 6 bases. CDR1 is MNHEY, CDR2 SMNVEV, per germline (reference sequence). This chain's CDR3 is CASSLWAMNTEAFF. The CDR3 nucleotides are TGTGCCAGCAGTTTATGGGCCATGAACACTGAAGCTTTCTTT.

The chain carries TRBV6-6 and TRBJ2-7; 8 bases are a match to TRBD1. The V gene's germline CDR1 is MNHNY and CDR2 SVGAGI (reference sequence). V trimming: 2 bases; J trimming: 1 base; junction bases outside the gene matches: 4. CDR3 length: 15 amino acids. CDR3 in DNA: TGTGCCAGCAGTTACGCAGGACAGGGTTCCTACGAGCAGTACTTC. Translation gives CASSYAGQGSYEQYF.

This clone was counted a single time. The chain has TRBV18 and TRBJ2-7, with 8 bases identical to TRBD2. The V gene's germline CDR1 is KGHSH and CDR2 LQKENI. The CDR3 loop spans 14 amino acids. V trimming: 3 bases; J trimming: 1 base; junction bases outside the gene matches: 2. The CDR3 loop reads CASSPTSGSYEQYF. The CDR3 nucleotides read TGTGCCAGCTCACCTACTAGCGGATCCTACGAGCAGTACTTC.

The rearrangement joins TRBV7-2 to TRBJ2-1; D unresolved. Germline V CDR1 and CDR2: SGHTA, FQGNSA. CDR3 size: 14 residues. Trimming took off 6 bases at V and 4 bases at J, with 13 bases between the two ends. The CDR3 coding sequence is TGTGCCAGCAGTCACCCGACTCGTTACAATGAGCAGTTCTTC. Its translation: CASSHPTRYNEQFF.

This clone was counted once. The CDR3 DNA reads TGTGCCAGCAGTTTCCTGGGGGCCCTACAAGAGACCCAGTACTTC. Translated, it gives CASSFLGALQETQYF. V and J are TRBV28 and TRBJ2-5, with D maybe TRBD1 (6 bases). Germline V gene lookup returns CDR1 MDHEN and CDR2 SYDVKM. V was shortened by 3 bases and J by 2 bases, with 13 bases between the two germline ends. The CDR3 covers 15 residues.

The V gene is TRBV12-2, the J gene TRBJ2-4; TRBD1, the D gene given by the table, was not confirmed from the DNA. TRBV12-2 is recorded as a pseudogene. The length of the CDR3 is 18 residues. In nucleotides, the CDR3 is TGTGCAAGTCGCTTAAATCCGCAACGGGACAGGGTCGGAAACATTCAGTACTTC. It translates to CASRLNPQRDRVGNIQYF.

The chain couples TRBV5-1 to TRBJ1-6; D not certain. The CDR3 has 15 amino acids. Looked up from germline, CDR1 is SGHRS and CDR2 is YFSETQ. The germline V and J ends were trimmed by 5 bases and 7 bases, with 16 bases remaining between them. The CDR3 DNA follows: TGCGCCAGCAGGCCTGACACGCGGGTGAATTCACCCCTCCACTTT. The encoded protein is CASRPDTRVNSPLHF.

This chain joins TRBV28 and TRBJ2-7; 8 bases agree with TRBD1. The germline V gene has CDR1 MDHEN and CDR2 SYDVKM. The CDR3 runs to 14 residues. Trimming at V came to 2 bases and at J to 6 bases, leaving 6 bases not matched to a gene. This chain's CDR3 is CASSLGGQDGEQYF. The CDR3 DNA is TGTGCCAGCAGTTTAGGGGGACAGGACGGCGAGCAGTACTTC.